These T cell receptor beta chains were read from a single sample in a study of type 1 regulatory T cells. Antigens of these TCRs are unknown. TCRdb analysed the reads with MiXCR anew, one entry per CDR3 protein. Among about 62,000 distinct CDR3 sequences listed, less than 70% were seen once. The sample comprised cultured non-Tr1 T cells, either the whole culture or a sorted T cell fraction (not recorded which). Every receptor here comes from a human donor in good health. Both conserved end residues are part of each CDR3.

CASGSPRYEQYF | TRBJ2-7 | TRBV4-2
CASSSRRGPYEQYF | TRBJ2-7 | TRBV5-4
CASSPDASGAYNEQFF | TRBJ2-1 | TRBV5-1
CATSRDRGNYEQYF | TRBJ2-7 | TRBV15
CASSQELAASTDTQYF | TRBJ2-3 | TRBV4-2
CASSLVRSSGRAMQFF | TRBJ2-1 | TRBV7-2
CASRDSSGANVLTF | TRBJ2-6 | TRBV6-6
CASSTGLAGHEQYF | TRBJ2-7 | TRBV7-9
CASSEALRQTSGNTIYF | TRBJ1-3 | TRBV6-1
CASSSFGVAGVGAYEQYF | TRBJ2-7 | TRBV12-3/TRBV12-4
CASSPPGYTPDSYEQYF | TRBJ2-7 | TRBV18
CSAFPPAIYEQYF | TRBJ2-7 | TRBV20-1
CASSLGLANNEQFF | TRBJ2-1 | TRBV12-3/TRBV12-4
CSAGEGTSGPYEQFF | TRBJ2-1 | TRBV20-1
CSADWNIAGGQETQYF | TRBJ2-5 | TRBV20-1
CSARAGTGRANYGYTF | TRBJ1-2 | TRBV20-1
CSGLHSGANEQFF | TRBJ2-1 | TRBV20-1
CSHRDTLTDTQYF | TRBJ2-3 | TRBV20-1
CSAIPSGSGLGTQYF | TRBJ2-3 | TRBV20-1
CASSEVGVQETQYF | TRBJ2-5 | TRBV2
CASSQDLAGAFQETQYF | TRBJ2-5 | TRBV3-1
CASSWLAGEAGELFF | TRBJ2-2 | TRBV6-5
CASSLVPGEETQYF | TRBJ2-5 | TRBV5-1
CASSPRPGGSYEQYF | TRBJ2-7 | TRBV18
CASSQVGATIYF | TRBJ1-3 | TRBV4-1
CASRTGLATLNEQFF | TRBJ2-1 | TRBV7-2
CAWMRSGVRETQYF | TRBJ2-5 | TRBV30
CSARTGGTEAFF | TRBJ1-1 | TRBV20-1
CATSDSSGWDNEQFF | TRBJ2-1 | TRBV24-1
CAISEGVTYEQYF | TRBJ2-7 | TRBV10-3
CASSMDKSYEQYF | TRBJ2-7 | TRBV7-2
CASIRAIGTKNEQFF | TRBJ2-1 | TRBV6-2/TRBV6-3
CSAIRDARRGVQYF | TRBJ2-7 | TRBV20-1
CASSPGTGEGGYTF | TRBJ1-2 | TRBV18
CATSDLPGREGNEQFF | TRBJ2-1 | TRBV24-1
CASSPGYDYGYTF | TRBJ1-2 | TRBV18
CASSPGLAGGPGSSYNEQFF | TRBJ2-1 | TRBV18
CASSLWSGGYNEQFF | TRBJ2-1 | TRBV28
CASIGTSGASTDTQYF | TRBJ2-3 | TRBV6-6
CSAMPLARLFTDTQYF | TRBJ2-3 | TRBV20-1
CASRRLAGDEQYF | TRBJ2-7 | TRBV12-3/TRBV12-4
CASSPNPGRDSNQPQHF | TRBJ1-5 | TRBV6-2/TRBV6-3
CASSSPWGQRGNQPQHF | TRBJ1-5 | TRBV28
CASSLQTGANTGELFF | TRBJ2-2 | TRBV19
CAWSVSHRETQYF | TRBJ2-5 | TRBV30
CASTRGRSYGYTF | TRBJ1-2 | TRBV6-1
CAWSVETGRSNQPQHF | TRBJ1-5 | TRBV30
CASSQVTRQGAGNEQFF | TRBJ2-1 | TRBV3-1
CASSRRQGSGNTIYF | TRBJ1-3 | TRBV3-1
CASSQDLLNLHTEAFF | TRBJ1-1 | TRBV4-1
CASSQWGQGEDGYTF | TRBJ1-2 | TRBV2
CASSLGATALSNYGYTF | TRBJ1-2 | TRBV7-2
CASSTSGVPYEQYF | TRBJ2-7 | TRBV18
CASQAGDTGELFF | TRBJ2-2 | TRBV28
CASSLRQVAYGYTF | TRBJ1-2 | TRBV7-3
CASRRRAQTRKETEAFF | TRBJ1-1 | TRBV27
CSFIRGQETQYF | TRBJ2-5 | TRBV20-1
CSGRGQGAPDTQYF | TRBJ2-3 | TRBV29-1
CSARVRGQNTEAFF | TRBJ1-1 | TRBV20-1
CASSQVTPNTGELFF | TRBJ2-2 | TRBV4-1